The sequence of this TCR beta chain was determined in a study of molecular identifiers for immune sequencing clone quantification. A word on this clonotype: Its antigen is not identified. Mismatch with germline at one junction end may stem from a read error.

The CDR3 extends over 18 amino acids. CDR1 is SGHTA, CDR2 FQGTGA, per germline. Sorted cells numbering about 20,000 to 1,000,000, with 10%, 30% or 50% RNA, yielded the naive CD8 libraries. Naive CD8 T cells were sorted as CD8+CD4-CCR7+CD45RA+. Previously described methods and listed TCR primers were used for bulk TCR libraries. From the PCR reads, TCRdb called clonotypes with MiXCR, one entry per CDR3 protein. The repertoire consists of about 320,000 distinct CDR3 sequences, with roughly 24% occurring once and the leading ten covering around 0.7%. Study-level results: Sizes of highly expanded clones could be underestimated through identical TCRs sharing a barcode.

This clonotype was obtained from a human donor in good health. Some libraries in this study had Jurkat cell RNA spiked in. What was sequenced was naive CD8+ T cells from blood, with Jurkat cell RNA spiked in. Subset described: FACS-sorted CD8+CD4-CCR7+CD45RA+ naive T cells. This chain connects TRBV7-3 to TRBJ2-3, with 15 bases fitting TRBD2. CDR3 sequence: CASSFGLAGGISTDTPYF. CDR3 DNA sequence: TGTGCCAGCAGCTTCGGACTAGCGGGAGGGATTAGCACAGATACGCCGTATTTT.